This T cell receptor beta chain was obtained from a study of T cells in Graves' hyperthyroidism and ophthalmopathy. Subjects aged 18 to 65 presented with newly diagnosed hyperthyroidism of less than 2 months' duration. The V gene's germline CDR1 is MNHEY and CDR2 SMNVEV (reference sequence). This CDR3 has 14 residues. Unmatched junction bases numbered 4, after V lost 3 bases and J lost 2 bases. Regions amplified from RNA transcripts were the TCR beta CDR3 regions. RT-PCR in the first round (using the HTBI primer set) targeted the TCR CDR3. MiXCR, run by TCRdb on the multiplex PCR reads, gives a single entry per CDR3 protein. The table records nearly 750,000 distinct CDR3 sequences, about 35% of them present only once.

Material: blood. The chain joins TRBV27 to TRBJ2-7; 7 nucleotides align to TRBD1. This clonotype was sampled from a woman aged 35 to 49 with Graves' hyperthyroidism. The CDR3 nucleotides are TGTGCCAGCAGTTTGACAGGGTCGACCTACGAGCAGTACTTC. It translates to CASSLTGSTYEQYF.